This record concerns one TCR beta chain sequence. The CDR3 sequence is 13 residues long. Trimming pared 5 bases from V and 4 bases from J, leaving 10 bases between. Germline values: CDR1 KGHDR, CDR2 SFDVKD. This specimen belongs to a study of blood T cell repertoires in COVID-19. For the study at large: Specimens from acute and convalescent COVID-19 originated in the United States, Italy and Spain. In each case, the material was cDNA or gDNA derived from T cells, B-cell-depleted T cells, or PBMCs.

Using immunoSEQ multiplex PCR, the repertoire was profiled, and TCRdb retains in-frame clones only, with some absent. The sample comprises 250,000 to 350,000 clones, 90% of which are singletons, and around 4.4% rests with the top ten. All enrollees were about 18 to 95 years old and from 20 to 30 US areas. Donors were grouped by their self-reported clinical history. The TCR originated in a woman aged 18-29 years with acute COVID-19. The sequencing sample was made of PBMCs or T cells enriched from blood (not recorded which). The chain carries TRBV24-1 and TRBJ1-2; no clear D gene. CDR3 residues: CATSGRLGYGYTF. CDR3 DNA: TGTGCCACCAGTGGCAGACTGGGCTATGGCTACACCTTC.